This T cell receptor beta chain was sequenced during a study of OX40 agonist ivuxolimab in advanced cancers. Germline-derived CDR1 and CDR2 are SGHNT and YYREEE (reference sequence). The V and J ends lost 4 bases and 1 base, in that order; junction bases with no gene match: 4. This CDR3 spans 14 amino acids. Sequencing used immunoSEQ multiplex PCR; TCRdb keeps in-frame clones, though not all of them. Among fewer than 200,000 clones listed, 85% to 95% were seen once. This receptor was identified in an adult with an advanced solid tumor such as melanoma, head and neck, liver or kidney cancer. The V gene is TRBV5-4, the J gene TRBJ1-1; 7 bases align to TRBD1. This material consisted of CD4+ or CD8+ T cells sorted from blood, taken in a trial of the OX40 agonist ivuxolimab. CDR3 residues: CASSPGQQNTEAFF. In DNA form, the CDR3 reads TGTGCCAGCAGCCCGGGACAGCAGAACACTGAAGCTTTCTTT.